This TCR beta chain was profiled in a study of metastatic and nonmetastatic thyroid tumors. Germline V gene lookup returns CDR1 MGHRA and CDR2 YSYEKL. Between the trimmed V and J ends, which lost 4 bases and 5 bases, there was a span of 14 bases. This CDR3 comprises 14 residues. This clone was recorded many times. Thyroid surgery was performed in patients who had received no treatment beforehand. TCRdb re-clonotyped the PCR reads through MiXCR. Found here are over 70,000 clones, less than 20% of them singletons; the top ten hold over 10%. This receptor was identified in a female donor with papillary thyroid cancer or a benign thyroid nodule (not recorded which). Some clones in this sample may be carry-over from other donors' samples. This chain uses TRBV4-1 with TRBJ2-5; a possible D gene is TRBD2 (5 bases). The sample was blood. The CDR3 nucleotides are TGCGCCAGCAGCCCCGAGGGTCGAAGGGAGACCCAGTACTTC. Residues: CASSPEGRRETQYF.